Listed here are 21 T cell receptor beta chains from one sample, sequenced in a study of cytomegalovirus exposure and HLA in healthy donors. Data came from immunoSEQ multiplex PCR; TCRdb stores just in-frame clones and leaves some out. In the table there are 45,000 to 65,000 clones, roughly 89% of which are singletons. The sequenced sample consisted of PBMCs. The receptor source for this set is a young woman in good health and CMV-seronegative.

The J gene is TRBJ2-1, the V gene TRBV7-2; TRBD1 matches 11 bases. The CDR3 is 16 amino acids. With V trimmed by 0 bases and J by 7 bases, 5 bases remained unmatched. The germline V gene encodes CDR1 SGHTA and CDR2 FQGNSA. CDR3 in DNA: TGTGCCAGCAGCTTAGCCCCGGACAGGGGGCTTAATGAGCAGTTCTTC. Translation gives CASSLAPDRGLNEQFF.

The count of this clone is one. The chain carries TRBV6-6 and TRBJ1-5, with no clear D. V was clipped by 0 bases and J by 7 bases, with 10 bases between them. This CDR3 has 14 amino acids. CDR1 is MNHNY and CDR2 is SVGAGI in the germline V gene (reference sequence). The CDR3 here is CASSYSNSLQPQHF. The CDR3 bases are TGTGCCAGCAGTTACTCGAACAGTTTGCAGCCCCAGCATTTT.

V is TRBV2 and J is TRBJ2-7; a possible D gene is TRBD2 (5 bases). This CDR3 is built from 14 residues. Germline-derived CDR1 and CDR2 are SNHLY and FYNNEI. The V end lost 7 bases, the J end lost 2 bases, and 15 bases lay between the germline ends. The CDR3 region has the DNA TGTGCCAGCACCCCGGGGAAAATGACCTACGAGCAGTACTTC. This translates into CASTPGKMTYEQYF.

The V and J genes are TRBV6-5 and TRBJ1-1, with D possibly matching TRBD1 (5 bases). Trimming shortened V by 0 bases and J by 7 bases, and 15 bases separated the two germline ends. The germline CDR1 and CDR2 sequences are MNHEY and SVGAGI. The CDR3 totals 15 residues. CDR3 amino acids: CASSYSTKTGGEAFF. For the CDR3, the DNA is TGTGCCAGCAGTTACTCTACGAAAACGGGGGGTGAAGCTTTCTTT.

The gene calls are TRBV27 and TRBJ2-2; D call uncertain. The V gene's germline CDR1 is MNHEY and CDR2 SMNVEV (reference sequence). CDR3 size: 13 residues. V lost 1 base, J lost 2 bases, and 2 bases lay in between. The CDR3 loop reads CASSLLNTGELFF. The CDR3 DNA follows: TGTGCCAGCAGTTTATTAAACACCGGGGAGCTGTTTTTT.

This chain joins TRBV27 and TRBJ1-3; D ambiguous. Germline CDR1 is MNHEY and CDR2 is SMNVEV (reference sequence). This CDR3 has 14 amino acids. V was clipped by 4 bases and J by 0 bases, with 7 bases between them. CDR3 nucleotide sequence: TGTGCCAGCAGTTCAGGAGGCTCTGGAAACACCATATATTTT. It codes for CASSSGGSGNTIYF.

This clone is a singleton in its sample. The DNA for the CDR3 is TGTGCCACCTCTGGAGGGGCGGCTCAGCCCCAGCATTTT. Amino acids: CATSGGAAQPQHF. The chain couples TRBV19 to TRBJ1-5; D perhaps matches TRBD1 (5 bases). The V gene lost 10 bases and the J gene lost 6 bases, with 16 bases spanning the gap. The CDR3 runs 13 residues. CDR1 and CDR2 from the germline V gene are LNHDA and SQIVND (reference sequence). The variable domain in full, with the rest retrieved from reference TRBV19 and TRBJ1-5, is DGGITQSPKYLFRKEGQNVTLSCEQNLNHDAMYWYRQDPGQGLRLIYYSQIVNDFQKGDIAEGYSVSREKKESFPLTVTSAQKNPTAFYLCATSGGAAQPQHFGDGTRLSIL.

The genes are TRBV5-4 and TRBJ1-2; 12 bases match TRBD1. The CDR3 runs 16 residues. The germline CDR1 and CDR2 sequences are SGHNT and YYREEE (reference sequence). V shed 0 bases and J 9 bases; nucleotides not matched to a gene: 9. The CDR3 nucleotides read TGTGCCAGCAGCTTGGGAGGTTGGGACAGGGGGCTCAGCTACACCTTC. Translation: CASSLGGWDRGLSYTF.

The chain uses TRBV27 and TRBJ2-7, with TRBD1 as a possible D gene (5 bases). This CDR3 comprises 14 residues. Trimming shortened V by 5 bases and J by 3 bases, and 14 bases separated the two germline ends. CDR1 and CDR2 from the germline V gene are MNHEY and SMNVEV (reference sequence). The CDR3 loop is CASSKDWGNYEQYF. In DNA form, the CDR3 reads TGTGCCAGCAGTAAGGATTGGGGCAACTACGAGCAGTACTTC.

This clone was detected only once. The chain has TRBV7-3 and TRBJ1-1, with a tentative D call TRBD1 (6 bases). This CDR3 is built from 14 residues. V shed 4 bases and J shed 5 bases, with 14 bases lying between them. The germline V gene encodes CDR1 SGHTA and CDR2 FQGTGA. The CDR3 coding sequence is TGTGCCAGCAGCTCGGACAGCCTGGGGACTGAAGCTTTCTTT. This translates into CASSSDSLGTEAFF.

V is TRBV9 and J is TRBJ1-2, with D perhaps matching TRBD1 (5 bases). The V gene's germline CDR1 is SGDLS and CDR2 YYNGEE. Trimming removed 0 bases from V and 7 bases from J, with 22 bases in between. The CDR3 totals 17 residues. CDR3 region: CASSVGFGAIGLGGYTF. The CDR3 DNA reads as TGTGCCAGCAGCGTAGGATTTGGGGCAATTGGGTTAGGTGGCTACACCTTC. The whole variable domain, remainder taken from reference TRBV9 and TRBJ1-2, is DSGVTQTPKHLITATGQRVTLRCSPRSGDLSVYWYQQSLDQGLQFLIQYYNGEERAKGNILERFSAQQFPDLHSELNLSSLELGDSALYFCASSVGFGAIGLGGYTFGSGTRLTVV.

The chain combines TRBV5-6 with TRBJ2-3; maybe TRBD2 (5 bases). CDR3 size: 14 residues. The germline V and J ends were trimmed by 2 bases and 6 bases, with 13 bases remaining between them. CDR1 is SGHDT, CDR2 YYEEEE, per germline. The CDR3 spells CASSFGLAADTQYF. In nucleotides, the CDR3 is TGTGCCAGCAGCTTCGGGCTAGCTGCGGATACGCAGTATTTT.

This clone occurred a few times. The chain uses TRBV6-5 and TRBJ1-6; D is unresolved. The CDR3 extends over 12 amino acids. The germline V gene has CDR1 MNHEY and CDR2 SVGAGI. Trimming left V 2 bases short and J 12 bases short, with 8 bases between. CDR3 in DNA: TGTGCCAGCAGTTACCCGAGTGGACCCCTCCACTTT. This encodes CASSYPSGPLHF.

Turning to this clone: Compared with germline, one end of the junction differs, possibly owing to a read error. The V gene is TRBV11-2, the J gene TRBJ1-5; D gene uncertain. Germline V gene data show CDR1 as SGHAT and CDR2 as FQNNGV. The CDR3 is 13 residues long. CDR3 DNA sequence: TGTGCCAACAGCCTACAGCCAGATCAGCCCCAGCATTTT. Translation gives CANSLQPDQPQHF.

The V gene is TRBV5-4, the J gene TRBJ2-3; 14 nucleotides match TRBD2. CDR1 is SGHNT and CDR2 is YYREEE in the germline V gene (reference sequence). The V gene end was trimmed by 4 bases and the J gene end by 1 base; junction bases not matched to a gene: 8. The CDR3 is 18 residues long. Written as DNA, the CDR3 is TGTGCCAGCAGCCCGCCGGGACTAGCGGGAGCGCGCACAGATACGCAGTATTTT. Residues: CASSPPGLAGARTDTQYF.

This chain connects TRBV28 to TRBJ2-3; D unclear. This CDR3 has 14 amino acids. The ends were cut back, 2 bases at V and 6 bases at J, with 12 bases in the middle. CDR1 and CDR2 from the germline V gene are MDHEN and SYDVKM. The DNA for the CDR3 is TGTGCCAGCAGTTTAGGTGGCCAATCGGATACGCAGTATTTT. Its protein is CASSLGGQSDTQYF.

J is TRBJ1-2 and V is TRBV28; tentatively, D is TRBD1 (6 bases). Germline CDR1 and CDR2: MDHEN and SYDVKM. V shed 6 bases and J shed 2 bases, with 10 bases lying between them. The CDR3 runs to 13 residues. DNA for the CDR3: TGTGCCAGCAGCAGGGGCACAAACTATGGCTACACCTTC. Its protein is CASSRGTNYGYTF.

This chain links TRBV7-9 with TRBJ2-1, with TRBD2 matching 13 bases. This CDR3 region has 17 residues. Germline V gene sequence: CDR1 SEHNR, CDR2 FQNEAQ (reference sequence). The trim removed 5 bases at V and 3 bases at J, leaving 7 bases unmatched. CDR3 DNA: TGTGCCAGCAGCCGGACTAGCGGGAGAGGGGTCTACAATGAGCAGTTCTTC. Amino acid sequence: CASSRTSGRGVYNEQFF.

The chain carries TRBV23-1 and TRBJ2-7, with a tentative D call TRBD2 (6 bases). TRBV23-1 falls under the ORF class, with uncertain function. The length of the CDR3 is 15 residues. V lost 0 bases and J lost 4, with 13 bases in between. The CDR3 loop is CASSQSGEEHYEQYF. CDR3 coding DNA: TGCGCCAGCAGTCAATCGGGGGAGGAGCATTACGAGCAGTACTTC.

The rearrangement joins TRBV7-2 to TRBJ1-5, with 8 bases identical to TRBD1. The V gene's germline CDR1 is SGHTA and CDR2 FQGNSA. The V and J ends lost 4 bases and 4 bases, in that order; junction bases with no gene match: 3. CDR3 size: 14 residues. The CDR3 sequence: CASSWTGINQPQHF. CDR3 DNA sequence: TGTGCCAGCAGCTGGACAGGGATTAATCAGCCCCAGCATTTT.

This clone occurred once. The chain is built from TRBV5-1 and TRBJ2-1; 7 bases agree with TRBD1. V lost 4 bases and J lost 10; bases outside the gene matches: 5. CDR3 size: 12 residues. CDR1 and CDR2 (germline): SGHRS, YFSETQ. CDR3 protein: CASSMGQQEQFF. The CDR3 nucleotides are TGCGCCAGCAGCATGGGACAGCAGGAGCAGTTCTTC.